Included here is one TCR beta chain sequence, with context. Original processing methods: Amplified reference gene primers provided the basis for estimating nucleated cell counts. This table comes from immunoSEQ multiplex PCR, and its TCRdb copy is limited to in-frame clones, with some not included. The V and J calls and clone size come from that table; D and trimming were worked out from the DNA. This repertoire shows 25,000 to 35,000 clones, about 89% found once; its top ten account for almost 10%. This CDR3 comprises 15 residues. With V trimmed by 5 bases and J by 1 base, 5 bases remained unmatched. CDR1 SGHTA and CDR2 FQGNSA come from the germline V gene. The data stem from a study of blood T cell repertoires in COVID-19. Overall study context: Acute and convalescent COVID-19 specimens originated in the United States, Italy and Spain. The cDNA or gDNA used as material had been derived from T cells, B-cell-depleted T cells, or PBMCs.

The source is a human donor with active COVID-19. The donor label of this sample is uncertain. The rearrangement joins TRBV7-2 to TRBJ2-5, with 9 bases matching TRBD1. The sequenced sample was peripheral blood. CDR3 nucleotides: TGTGCCAGCAGCGGGGGACAGGGTGCCCAAGAGACCCAGTACTTC. Its translation: CASSGGQGAQETQYF.